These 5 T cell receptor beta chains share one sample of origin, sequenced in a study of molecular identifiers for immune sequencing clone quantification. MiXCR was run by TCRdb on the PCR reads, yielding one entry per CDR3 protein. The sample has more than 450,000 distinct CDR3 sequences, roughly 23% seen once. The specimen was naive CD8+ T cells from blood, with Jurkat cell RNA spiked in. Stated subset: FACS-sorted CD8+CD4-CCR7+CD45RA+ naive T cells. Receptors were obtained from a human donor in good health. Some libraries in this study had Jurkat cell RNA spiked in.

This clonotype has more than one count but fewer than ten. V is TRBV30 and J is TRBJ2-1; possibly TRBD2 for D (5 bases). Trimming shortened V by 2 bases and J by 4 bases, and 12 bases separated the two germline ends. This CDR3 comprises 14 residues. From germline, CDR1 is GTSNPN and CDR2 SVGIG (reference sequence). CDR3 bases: TGTGCCTGGAGTTTCGGGGATCCATACAATGAGCAGTTCTTC. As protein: CAWSFGDPYNEQFF.

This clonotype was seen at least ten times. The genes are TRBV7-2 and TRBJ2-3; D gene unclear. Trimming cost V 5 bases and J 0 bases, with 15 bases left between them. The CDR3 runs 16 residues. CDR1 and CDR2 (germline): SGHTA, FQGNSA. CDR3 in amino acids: CASSPFEAASTDTQYF. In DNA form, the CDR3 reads TGTGCCAGCAGCCCATTCGAGGCAGCTAGCACAGATACGCAGTATTTT.

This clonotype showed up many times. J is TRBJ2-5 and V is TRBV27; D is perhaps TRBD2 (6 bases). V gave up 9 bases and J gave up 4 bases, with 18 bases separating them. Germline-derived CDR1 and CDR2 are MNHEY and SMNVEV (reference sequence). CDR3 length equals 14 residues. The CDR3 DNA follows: TGTGCCAGTGCCCTACAAGGAGGGTTAGAGACCCAGTACTTC. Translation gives CASALQGGLETQYF.

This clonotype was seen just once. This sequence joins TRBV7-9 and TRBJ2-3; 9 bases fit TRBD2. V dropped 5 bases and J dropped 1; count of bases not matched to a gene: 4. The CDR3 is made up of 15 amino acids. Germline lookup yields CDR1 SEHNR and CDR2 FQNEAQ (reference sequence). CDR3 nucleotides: TGTGCCAGCAGCCCTCCTAGCGGGGGCACAGATACGCAGTATTTT. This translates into CASSPPSGGTDTQYF.

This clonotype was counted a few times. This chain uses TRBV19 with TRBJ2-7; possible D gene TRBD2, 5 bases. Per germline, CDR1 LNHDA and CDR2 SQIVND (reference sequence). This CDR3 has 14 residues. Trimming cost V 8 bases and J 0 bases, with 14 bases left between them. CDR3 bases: TGTGCCAGTGGGGAGCATAAGGGCTCCTACGAGCAGTACTTC. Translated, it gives CASGEHKGSYEQYF.